This T cell receptor beta chain was recovered during a study of beta chain features in type 1 diabetes. Trimming cost V 1 base and J 10 bases, with 12 bases left between them. CDR1 is SGHRS, CDR2 YFSETQ, per germline. The CDR3 runs 14 residues. As every portion of the isolated RNA was reverse transcribed, the sequencing read expressed TCRB transcripts. The data were produced by immunoSEQ multiplex PCR, yet TCRdb's version contains in-frame clones alone and is incomplete. The table includes hundreds of thousands of clones, 15% to 18% detected once. Via the markers CD45RO/CCR7/CD25/CD127/CD95/CD27, stem cell-like memory, regulatory, central memory and naive CD4+ cells were sorted. This clone was observed a single time.

V and J are TRBV5-1 and TRBJ1-6; no reliable D call. The specimen sequenced was naive CD4+ T cells from blood. The origin of this receptor is a man aged 18 to 29 in good health. CDR3 sequence (DNA): TGCGCCAGCAGCTTGACGGGAGAACGGTCACCCCTCCACTTT. Protein: CASSLTGERSPLHF.